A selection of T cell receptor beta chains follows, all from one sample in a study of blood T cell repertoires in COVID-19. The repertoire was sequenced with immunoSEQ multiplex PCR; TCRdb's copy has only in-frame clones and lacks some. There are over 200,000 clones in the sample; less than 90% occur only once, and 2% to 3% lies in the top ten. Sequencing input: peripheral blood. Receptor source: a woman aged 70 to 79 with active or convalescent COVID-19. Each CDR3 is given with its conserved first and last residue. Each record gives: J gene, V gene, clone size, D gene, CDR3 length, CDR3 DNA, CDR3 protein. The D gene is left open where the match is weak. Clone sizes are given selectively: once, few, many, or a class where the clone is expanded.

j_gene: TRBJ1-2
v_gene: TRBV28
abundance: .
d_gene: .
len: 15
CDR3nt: TGTGCCAGCAGCCCTATCCCAGGGATTAACTATGGCTACACCTTC
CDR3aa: CASSPIPGINYGYTF

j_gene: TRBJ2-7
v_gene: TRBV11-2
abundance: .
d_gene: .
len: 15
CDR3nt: TGTGCCAGCAGCCGGGAGGGGCAGGGGGCCTACGAGCAGTACTTC
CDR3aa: CASSREGQGAYEQYF

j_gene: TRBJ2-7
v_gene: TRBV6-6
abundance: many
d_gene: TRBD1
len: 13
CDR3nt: TGTGCCAGCACCGACAGGGGAGGTTACGAGCAGTACTTC
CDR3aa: CASTDRGGYEQYF

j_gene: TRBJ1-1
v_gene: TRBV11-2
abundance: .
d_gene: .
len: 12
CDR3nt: TGTGCCAGCAGCCTAACGGACACTGAAGCTTTCTTT
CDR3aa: CASSLTDTEAFF

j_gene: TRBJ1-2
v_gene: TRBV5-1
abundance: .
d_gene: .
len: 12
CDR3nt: TGCGCCAGCAGCTTGACAGGCTATGGCTACACCTTC
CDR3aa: CASSLTGYGYTF

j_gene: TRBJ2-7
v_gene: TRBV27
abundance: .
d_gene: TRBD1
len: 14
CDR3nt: TGTGCCAGCGCCACCGGGACAGGGGTCGGCGAGCAGTACTTC
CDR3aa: CASATGTGVGEQYF

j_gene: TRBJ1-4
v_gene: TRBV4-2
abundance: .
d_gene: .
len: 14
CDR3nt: TGTGCCAGCAGCCCCGGGGGGACTAATGAAAAACTGTTTTTT
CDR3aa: CASSPGGTNEKLFF

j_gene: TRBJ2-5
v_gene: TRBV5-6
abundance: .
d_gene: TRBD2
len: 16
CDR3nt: TGTGCCAGCAGTTCTAGCGGGAGAGCGGACCAAGAGACCCAGTACTTC
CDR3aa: CASSSSGRADQETQYF

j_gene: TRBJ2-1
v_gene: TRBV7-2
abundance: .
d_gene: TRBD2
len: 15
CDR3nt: TGTGCCAGCAGCTGGGCGGGGGGCCTAAACAATGAGCAGTTCTTC
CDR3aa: CASSWAGGLNNEQFF

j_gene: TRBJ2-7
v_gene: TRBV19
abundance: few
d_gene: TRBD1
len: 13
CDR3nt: TGTGCCAGTAGCACAGGGGACTCCTACGAGCAGTACTTC
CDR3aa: CASSTGDSYEQYF

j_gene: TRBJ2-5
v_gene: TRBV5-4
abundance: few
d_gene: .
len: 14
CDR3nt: TGTGCCAGCAGCTTGGGACAGGTCCAAGAGACCCAGTACTTC
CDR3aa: CASSLGQVQETQYF

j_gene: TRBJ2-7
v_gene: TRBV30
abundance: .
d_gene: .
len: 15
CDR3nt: TGTGCCTGGAGTGTTCGGGGGGCGAAGTCCTACGAGCAGTACTTC
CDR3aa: CAWSVRGAKSYEQYF

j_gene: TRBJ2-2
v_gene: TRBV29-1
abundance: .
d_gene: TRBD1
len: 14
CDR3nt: TGCAGCGCAGGGACAGGGGCCGACACCGGGGAGCTGTTTTTT
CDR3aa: CSAGTGADTGELFF

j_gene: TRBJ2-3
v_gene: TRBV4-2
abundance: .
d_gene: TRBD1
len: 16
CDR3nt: TGTGCCAGCAGCCGAGAGGGGGCAGGGAGCACAGATACGCAGTATTTT
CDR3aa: CASSREGAGSTDTQYF

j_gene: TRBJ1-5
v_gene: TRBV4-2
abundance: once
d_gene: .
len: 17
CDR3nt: TGTGCCAGCAGCCAAGATGTCCAGGTAGATAGCAATCAGCCCCAGCATTTT
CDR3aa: CASSQDVQVDSNQPQHF

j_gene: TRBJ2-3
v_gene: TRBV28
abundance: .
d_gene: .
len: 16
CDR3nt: TGTGCCAGCAGTCTACCCCTCGGGGTCAGCACAGATACGCAGTATTTT
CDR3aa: CASSLPLGVSTDTQYF

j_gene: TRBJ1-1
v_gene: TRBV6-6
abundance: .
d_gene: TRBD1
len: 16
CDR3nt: TGTGCCAGCAGTTACCGGACAGGGGGGGTAGCTGGTGAAGCTTTCTTT
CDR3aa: CASSYRTGGVAGEAFF

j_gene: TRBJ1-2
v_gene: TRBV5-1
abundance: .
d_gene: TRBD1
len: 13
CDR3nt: TGCGCCAGCAGCGGGGACAGTCCCTATGGCTACACCTTC
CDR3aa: CASSGDSPYGYTF

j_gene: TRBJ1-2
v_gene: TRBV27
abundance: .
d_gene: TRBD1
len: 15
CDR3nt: TGTGCCAGCAGTTTCCAAAGGGGGGACAGGGATGGCTACACCTTC
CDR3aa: CASSFQRGDRDGYTF

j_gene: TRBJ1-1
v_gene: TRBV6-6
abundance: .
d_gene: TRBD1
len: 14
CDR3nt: TGTGCCAGCAGTTACTCTGCAGGGGGGACTGAAGCTTTCTTT
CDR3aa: CASSYSAGGTEAFF

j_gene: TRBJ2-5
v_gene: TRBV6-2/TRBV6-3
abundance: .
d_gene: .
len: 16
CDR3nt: TGTGCCAGCAGTTACAGGCGAACAGGGTTGAAAGAGACCCAGTACTTC
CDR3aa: CASSYRRTGLKETQYF

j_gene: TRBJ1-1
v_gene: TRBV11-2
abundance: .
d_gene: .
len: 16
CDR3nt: TGTGCCAGCAGCTTAGCCCTCCACCTAACAGGGTCTGAAGCTTTCTTT
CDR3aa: CASSLALHLTGSEAFF

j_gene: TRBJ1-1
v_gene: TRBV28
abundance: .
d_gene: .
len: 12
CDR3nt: TGTGCCAGCAGATTACAGAACACTGAAGCTTTCTTT
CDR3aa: CASRLQNTEAFF

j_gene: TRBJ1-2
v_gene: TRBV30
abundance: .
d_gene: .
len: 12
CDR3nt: TGTGCCTGGAGTAAGGGACAACGAAGCTACACCTTC
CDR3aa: CAWSKGQRSYTF

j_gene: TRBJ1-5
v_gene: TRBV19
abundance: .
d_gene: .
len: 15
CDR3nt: TGTGCCAGTAGTAAACAGGCGCAAAGCAATCAGCCCCAGCATTTT
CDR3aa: CASSKQAQSNQPQHF

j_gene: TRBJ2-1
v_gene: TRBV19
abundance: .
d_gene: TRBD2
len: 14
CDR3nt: TGTGCCAGTAGCCCAGGGACTAGCGCCAATGAGCAGTTCTTC
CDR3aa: CASSPGTSANEQFF

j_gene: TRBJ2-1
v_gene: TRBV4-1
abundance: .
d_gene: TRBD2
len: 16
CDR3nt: TGCGCCAGCAGCCAAGATCGCGGGGGGCCTCATAATGAGCAGTTCTTC
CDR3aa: CASSQDRGGPHNEQFF

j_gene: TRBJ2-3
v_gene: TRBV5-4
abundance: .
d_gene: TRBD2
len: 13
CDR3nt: TGTGCCAGCAGTTACCGGGGACTAGATCCGCAGTATTTT
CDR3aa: CASSYRGLDPQYF

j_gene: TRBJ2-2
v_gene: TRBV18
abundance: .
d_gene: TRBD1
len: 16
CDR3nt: TGTGCCAGCTCACCCCGCCAGGGGGCGGACACCGGGGAGCTGTTTTTT
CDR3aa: CASSPRQGADTGELFF

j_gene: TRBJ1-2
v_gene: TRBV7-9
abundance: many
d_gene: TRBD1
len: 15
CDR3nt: TGTGCCAGCCTTGTCGATCGACAGGGGTACTATGGCTACACCTTC
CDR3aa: CASLVDRQGYYGYTF

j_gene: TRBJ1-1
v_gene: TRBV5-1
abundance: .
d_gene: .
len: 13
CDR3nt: TGCGCCAGCAGCTTCGGGGGGCAGACTGAAGCTTTCTTT
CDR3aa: CASSFGGQTEAFF

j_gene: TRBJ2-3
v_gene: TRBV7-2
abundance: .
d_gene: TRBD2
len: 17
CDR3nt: TGTGCCAGCAGCCCGACGCGACTAGCGGGGAGCACAGATACGCAGTATTTT
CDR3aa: CASSPTRLAGSTDTQYF

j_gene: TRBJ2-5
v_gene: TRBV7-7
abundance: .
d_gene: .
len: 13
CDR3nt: TGTGCCAGCAGCCGAGGGGGGGGAGAGACCCAGTACTTC
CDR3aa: CASSRGGGETQYF

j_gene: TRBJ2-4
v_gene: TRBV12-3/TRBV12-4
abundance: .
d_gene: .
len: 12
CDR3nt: TGTGCCAGCAGTTCTTCTTTTCGACAGCAGTACTTC
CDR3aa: CASSSSFRQQYF